The source of this TCR beta chain is a study of sequential checkpoint blockade in melanoma. The CDR3 sequence is 15 residues long. Germline assignment: CDR1 SGDLS and CDR2 YYNGEE. V was trimmed by 4 bases and J by 2 bases, leaving 10 bases between them. The repertoire was sequenced with immunoSEQ multiplex PCR; TCRdb's copy has only in-frame clones and lacks some. The sample has tens of thousands of clones, about 88% seen once; the top ten hold 14%. Treatment: randomized to nivolumab then ipilimumab (arm A) or the reverse (arm B). Live CD3+CD8+ CD19− CD56− cells were sorted from PBMCs. The chain couples TRBV9 to TRBJ2-6; D ambiguous. Here the sequenced sample was CD8+ T cells sorted from blood (inferred from file names), taken from a patient given nivolumab and ipilimumab in sequence. This TCR derives from a human donor with melanoma. Here the CDR3 reads CASSQAYPGANVLTF. The DNA of the CDR3 is TGTGCCAGCAGCCAGGCGTACCCTGGGGCCAACGTCCTGACTTTC.